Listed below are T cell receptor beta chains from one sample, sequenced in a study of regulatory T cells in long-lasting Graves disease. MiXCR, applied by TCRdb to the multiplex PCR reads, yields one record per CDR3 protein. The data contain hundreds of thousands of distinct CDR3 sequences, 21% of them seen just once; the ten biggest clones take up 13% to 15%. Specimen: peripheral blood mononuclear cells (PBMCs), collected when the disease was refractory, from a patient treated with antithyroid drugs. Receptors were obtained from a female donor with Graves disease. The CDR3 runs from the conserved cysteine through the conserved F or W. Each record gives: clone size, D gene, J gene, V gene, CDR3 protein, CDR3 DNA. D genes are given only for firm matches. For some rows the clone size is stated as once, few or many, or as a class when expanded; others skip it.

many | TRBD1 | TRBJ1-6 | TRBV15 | CATRPGQGNSPLHF | TGTGCCACCAGACCGGGACAGGGTAATTCACCCCTCCACTTT
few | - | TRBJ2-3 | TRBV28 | CASSVSADRTDTQYF | TGTGCCAGCAGTGTCTCCGCAGATCGCACAGATACGCAGTATTTT
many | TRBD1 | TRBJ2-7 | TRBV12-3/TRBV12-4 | CASSLSRLDRFYEQYF | TGTGCCAGCAGTCTGTCCAGGCTGGACAGGTTCTACGAGCAGTACTTC
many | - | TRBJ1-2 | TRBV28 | CASSFLPYGYTF | TGTGCCAGCAGTTTTCTCCCCTATGGCTACACCTTC
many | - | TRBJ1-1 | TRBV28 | CASSLKAEAFF | TGTGCCAGCAGTCTAAAAGCTGAAGCTTTCTTT
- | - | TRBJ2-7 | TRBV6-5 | CATRTPSYEQYF | TGTGCCACCCGCACCCCGTCCTACGAGCAGTACTTC
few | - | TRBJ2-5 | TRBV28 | CASSLSPAKEETQYF | TGTGCCAGCAGTTTATCCCCGGCTAAAGAAGAGACCCAGTACTTC
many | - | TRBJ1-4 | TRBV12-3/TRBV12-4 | CATKGRTEKLFF | TGTGCCACCAAGGGGCGAACTGAAAAACTGTTTTTT
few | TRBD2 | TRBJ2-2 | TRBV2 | CASSPLPGTSTDTGELFF | TGTGCCAGCAGCCCTCTCCCCGGGACTAGCACTGACACCGGGGAGCTGTTTTTT
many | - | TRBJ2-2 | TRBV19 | CASSASANTGELFF | TGTGCCAGCAGCGCAAGCGCCAACACCGGGGAGCTGTTTTTT
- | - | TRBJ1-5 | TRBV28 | CASSLWQVSNQPQHF | TGTGCCAGCAGCCTCTGGCAGGTTAGCAATCAGCCCCAGCATTTT
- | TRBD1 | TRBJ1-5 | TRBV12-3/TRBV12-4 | CASSLQGAPGLVNQPQHF | TGTGCCAGCAGCCTACAGGGGGCACCGGGTTTGGTCAATCAGCCCCAGCATTTT
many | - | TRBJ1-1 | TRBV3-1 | CASSRGTDALSAFF | TGTGCCAGCAGCCGCGGTACGGATGCGCTATCCGCTTTCTTT
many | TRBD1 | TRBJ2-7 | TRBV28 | CASRTLGQRYEQYF | TGTGCCAGCAGAACTTTGGGACAGAGGTACGAGCAGTACTTC
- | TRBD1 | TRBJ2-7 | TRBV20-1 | CSASPGQAPYEQYF | TGCAGTGCTAGTCCGGGACAGGCCCCCTACGAGCAGTACTTC
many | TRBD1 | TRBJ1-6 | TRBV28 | CASRFLDRSHSPLHF | TGTGCCAGCAGGTTCCTGGACAGGTCTCATTCACCCCTCCACTTT
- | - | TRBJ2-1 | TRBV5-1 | CASSLEIGPYANEQFF | TGCGCCAGCAGCTTGGAAATTGGGCCTTACGCGAATGAGCAGTTCTTC
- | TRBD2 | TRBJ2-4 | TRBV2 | CASSEAWGGVLPGGIQYF | TGTGCCAGCAGTGAAGCGTGGGGGGGAGTCTTGCCCGGGGGCATTCAGTACTTC
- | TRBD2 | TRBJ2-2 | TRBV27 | CASSITGLAGETGELFF | TGTGCCAGCAGTATAACGGGACTAGCGGGAGAAACCGGGGAGCTGTTTTTT
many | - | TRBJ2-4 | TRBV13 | CASSLVGKLAKNIQYF | TGTGCCAGCAGCTTAGTCGGGAAGCTAGCCAAAAACATTCAGTACTTC
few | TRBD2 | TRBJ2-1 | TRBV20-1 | CSAGGLAGPGSYNEQFF | TGCAGTGCTGGAGGACTAGCGGGCCCTGGATCCTACAATGAGCAGTTCTTC
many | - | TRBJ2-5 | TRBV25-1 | CASSDPDQETQYF | TGTGCCAGCAGTGATCCCGATCAAGAGACCCAGTACTTC
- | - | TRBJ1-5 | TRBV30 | CAASGLDSNQPQHF | TGTGCCGCGTCGGGCTTGGACAGCAATCAGCCCCAGCATTTT
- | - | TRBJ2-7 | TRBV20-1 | CSADMGHGGSYYEQYF | TGCAGTGCCGATATGGGACATGGGGGTTCCTACTACGAGCAGTACTTC
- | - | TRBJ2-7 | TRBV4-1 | CASSQREDLTYEQYF | TGCGCCAGCAGCCAACGAGAGGACCTCACCTACGAGCAGTACTTC
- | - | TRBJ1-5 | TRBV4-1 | CASSPQLTGLNQPQHF | TGCGCCAGCAGCCCCCAATTGACAGGTTTGAATCAGCCCCAGCATTTT
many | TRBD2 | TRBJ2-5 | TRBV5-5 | CASSSGTSYETQYF | TGTGCCAGCAGCTCAGGGACTAGCTATGAGACCCAGTACTTC
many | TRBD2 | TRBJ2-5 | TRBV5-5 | CASSLSGAGGKETQYF | TGTGCCAGCAGCTTGTCGGGGGCGGGAGGAAAAGAGACCCAGTACTTC
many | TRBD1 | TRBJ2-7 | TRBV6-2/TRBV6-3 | CASTRTVQGAYEQYF | TGTGCCAGCACCCGCACGGTACAGGGGGCGTACGAGCAGTACTTC
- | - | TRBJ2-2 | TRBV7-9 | CASSLGVSLAGELFF | TGTGCCAGCAGCTTAGGCGTTAGTCTGGCCGGGGAGCTGTTTTTT
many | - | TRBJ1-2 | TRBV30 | CAWSSLDRGAGYTF | TGTGCCTGGAGTTCACTCGACCGCGGAGCCGGCTACACCTTC
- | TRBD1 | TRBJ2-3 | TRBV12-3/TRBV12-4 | CASSATPGTGSADTQYF | TGTGCCAGCAGTGCCACCCCCGGGACAGGGTCGGCAGATACGCAGTATTTT